This T cell receptor beta chain is drawn from a study of cytomegalovirus exposure and HLA in healthy donors. The PCR had 60 Vbeta and 13 Jbeta primers. The method was immunoSEQ multiplex PCR; TCRdb's version includes in-frame clones alone and lacks a portion of them. Found here are more than 90,000 clones, about 76% of them singletons; the top ten hold less than 4.5%. Trimming removed 6 bases from V and 5 bases from J, with 16 bases in between. The germline V gene encodes CDR1 MDHEN and CDR2 SYDVKM. The CDR3 contains 14 residues. This clonotype originated in a woman aged 70-85 years in good health and CMV-seropositive. Specimen: PBMCs. This rearrangement joins TRBV28 to TRBJ2-5; D not resolved. CDR3 residues: CASSPPTISETQYF. CDR3 nucleotides: TGTGCCAGCAGCCCCCCCACTATTTCCGAGACCCAGTACTTC.